This T cell receptor beta chain stems from a study of control samples from healthy donors and cancer patients. CDR1 is LNHDA and CDR2 is SQIVND in the germline V gene (reference sequence). The CDR3 contains 14 residues. Trimming took 3 bases from V and 3 from J, leaving 9 bases between them. Generated by immunoSEQ multiplex PCR, the TCRdb table keeps only in-frame clones and is missing some. The profile shows 50,000 or so clones, 93% of them singletons. The sequence derives from a woman between 50 and 59 years old with head and neck cancer. The rearrangement links TRBV19 to TRBJ1-5; D gene uncertain. The material sequenced was PBMCs. This CDR3 reads CASSILGFNQPQHF. CDR3 in DNA: TGTGCCAGTAGTATTCTGGGATTCAATCAGCCCCAGCATTTT.